This TCR beta chain was profiled in a study of T cell repertoires in cytomegalovirus infection. Overall study context: Public TCR beta signatures indicated both CMV infection and matching HLA type.

Remarks on this clonotype: Its specificity is not known. Being one base from a much bigger clone, this may be a read error.

J gave up 1 base and V 5 bases, and 5 bases lay outside the gene matches. The V gene's germline CDR1 is LNHDA and CDR2 SQIVND (reference sequence). CDR3 length equals 14 residues. TCRdb processed the reads anew with MiXCR; each CDR3 protein has one entry. The profile shows around 440,000 distinct CDR3 sequences, around 11% of them singletons. Regarding the study as a whole: Summed frequency of shared TCR beta families picked out CMV carriers who also had the relevant HLA. CMV-specific TCR beta clonotypes restricted by HLA-C were the ones dominating the ex vivo response.

The chain couples TRBV19 to TRBJ2-7; 7 bases are a match to TRBD2. The receptor's source is a human donor in good health (CMV status not recorded). Some clones in this sample may be carry-over from other donors' samples. The sequencing sample was made of PBMCs. In DNA form, the CDR3 reads TGTGCCAGTAGTGGGGCCGGGAGGTCCTACGAGCAGTACTTC. Protein: CASSGAGRSYEQYF.